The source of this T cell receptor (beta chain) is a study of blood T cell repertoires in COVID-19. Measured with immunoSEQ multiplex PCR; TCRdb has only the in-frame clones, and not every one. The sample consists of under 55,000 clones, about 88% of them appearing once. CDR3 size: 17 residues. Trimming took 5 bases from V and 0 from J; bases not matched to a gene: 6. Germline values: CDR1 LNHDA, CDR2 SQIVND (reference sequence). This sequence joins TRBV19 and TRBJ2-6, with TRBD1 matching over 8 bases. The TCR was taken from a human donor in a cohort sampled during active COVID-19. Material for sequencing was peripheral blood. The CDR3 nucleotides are TGTGCCAGTAGTCTTGGGACAGGTAGCTCTGGGGCCAACGTCCTGACTTTC. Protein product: CASSLGTGSSGANVLTF.